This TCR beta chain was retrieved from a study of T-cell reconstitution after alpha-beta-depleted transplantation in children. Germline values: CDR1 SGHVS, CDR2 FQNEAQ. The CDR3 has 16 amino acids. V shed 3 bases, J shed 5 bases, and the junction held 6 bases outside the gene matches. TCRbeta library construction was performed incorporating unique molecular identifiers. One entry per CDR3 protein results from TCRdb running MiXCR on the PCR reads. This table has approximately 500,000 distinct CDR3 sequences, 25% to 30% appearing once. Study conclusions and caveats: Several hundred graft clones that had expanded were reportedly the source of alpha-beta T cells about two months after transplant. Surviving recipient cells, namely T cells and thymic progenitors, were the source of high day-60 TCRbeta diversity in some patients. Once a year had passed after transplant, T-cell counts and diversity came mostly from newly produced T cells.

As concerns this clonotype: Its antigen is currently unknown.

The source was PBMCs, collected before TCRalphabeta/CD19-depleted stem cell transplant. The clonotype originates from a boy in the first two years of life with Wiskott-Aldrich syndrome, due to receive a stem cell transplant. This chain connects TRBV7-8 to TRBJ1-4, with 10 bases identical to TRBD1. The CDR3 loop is CASSLSGTGENEKLFF. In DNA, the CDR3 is TGTGCCAGCAGCTTGTCGGGGACAGGGGAGAATGAAAAACTGTTTTTT.